This TCR beta chain was sequenced during a study of identical twins. Study results and caveats: Cord blood beta clonotypes that were abundant carried fewer insertions, and memory repertoires showed no such trend.

A template switching step contributed a universal primer site, while unique molecular identifiers were present in the cDNA. Using its own MiXCR run on the 5' RACE reads, TCRdb lists one record per CDR3 protein. The sample holds around 340,000 distinct CDR3 sequences, about 9% seen once. The CDR3 runs 16 residues. The germline gives CDR1 SGHRS, CDR2 YFSETQ. V shed 3 bases, J shed 1 base, and the junction held 2 bases outside the gene matches. This clonotype was seen many times. Its antigen is still unknown. The receptor comes from a woman between 50 and 59 years old in good health. Material: naive T cells sorted from blood. This chain connects TRBV5-1 to TRBJ2-2; 11 nucleotides match TRBD2. The DNA for the CDR3 is TGCGCCAGCAGCTCAACTAGCGGGGGGAACACCGGGGAGCTGTTTTTT. Protein product: CASSSTSGGNTGELFF. Using reference TRBV5-1 and TRBJ2-2 for the parts outside the CDR3, the full variable domain is KAGVTQTPRYLIKTRGQQVTLSCSPISGHRSVSWYQQTPGQGLQFLFEYFSETQRNKGNFPGRFSGRQFSNSRSEMNVSTLELGDSALYLCASSSTSGGNTGELFFGEGSRLTVL.